The 20 T cell receptor beta chains in this list originate from one sample, sequenced in a study of OX40 agonist ivuxolimab in advanced cancers. Measured with immunoSEQ multiplex PCR; TCRdb has only the in-frame clones, and not every one. The sample has approximately 82,000 clones; 75% to 90% are singletons. Sequenced material: CD4+ or CD8+ T cells sorted from blood, taken in a trial of the OX40 agonist ivuxolimab. Receptors were obtained from an adult with an advanced solid tumor such as melanoma, head and neck, liver or kidney cancer.

The chain joins TRBV4-1 to TRBJ1-1; TRBD1 might be the D (6 bases). CDR1 and CDR2 from the germline V gene are MGHRA and YSYEKL. CDR3 length equals 14 residues. V shed 4 bases and J shed 5 bases, with 14 bases lying between them. This CDR3 reads CASSLRGGWTEAFF. CDR3 coding DNA: TGCGCCAGCAGCCTCAGGGGAGGATGGACTGAAGCTTTCTTT.

V usage is TRBV18 and J usage is TRBJ2-3; perhaps TRBD1 as D (8 bases). Trimming took 0 bases from V and 4 from J, leaving 14 bases between them. Germline-derived CDR1 and CDR2 are KGHSH and LQKENI. The CDR3 is made up of 16 amino acids. CDR3 DNA: TGTGCCAGCTCACCACCGAGGACAGGGAGGGCAGATACGCAGTATTTT. It specifies CASSPPRTGRADTQYF.

This chain joins TRBV18 and TRBJ2-1, with 7 positions matching TRBD2. Trimming took 1 base from V and 3 from J; bases not matched to a gene: 3. CDR3 length equals 15 residues. Germline V gives CDR1 KGHSH, CDR2 LQKENI. In DNA, the CDR3 is TGTGCCAGCTCACCACTTGAGCGGGGCTACAATGAGCAGTTCTTC. Amino acid sequence: CASSPLERGYNEQFF.

The V and J genes are TRBV11-3 and TRBJ2-7, with D tentatively TRBD1 or TRBD2 (6 bases each). The CDR3 spans 14 residues. The V gene lost 4 bases and the J gene lost 2 bases, with 12 bases spanning the gap. Germline CDR1 is SGHNT and CDR2 is YENEEA. Here the CDR3 DNA reads TGTGCCAGCAGCTACGGGGGCGGAACCTACGAGCAGTACTTC. Protein sequence: CASSYGGGTYEQYF.

This chain uses TRBV7-2 with TRBJ1-6; no clear D. V was shortened by 5 bases and J by 8 bases, with 13 bases between the two germline ends. This CDR3 is 14 amino acids long. Germline CDR1 and CDR2: SGHTA and FQGNSA. The CDR3 DNA reads as TGTGCCAGCAGCCCAGCCGGAGGGCATTCACCCCTCCACTTT. Translation gives CASSPAGGHSPLHF.

The chain employs TRBV6-5 and TRBJ2-5, with TRBD1 as a possible D gene (6 bases). The CDR3 extends over 14 amino acids. The germline V and J ends were trimmed by 6 bases and 3 bases, with 14 bases remaining between them. Germline lookup yields CDR1 MNHEY and CDR2 SVGAGI. The CDR3 loop is CASRDSRKEETQYF. CDR3 DNA sequence: TGTGCCAGCAGGGACAGTCGGAAGGAAGAGACCCAGTACTTC.

This rearrangement joins TRBV5-6 to TRBJ2-4; 7 nucleotides line up with TRBD2. Trimming removed 3 bases from V and 1 base from J; junction bases left unmatched: 13. The CDR3 loop spans 18 amino acids. The V gene's germline CDR1 is SGHDT and CDR2 YYEEEE. CDR3 sequence: CASSSLGWGGSAKNIQYF. DNA for the CDR3: TGTGCCAGCAGCTCCCTGGGGTGGGGGGGTTCGGCCAAAAACATTCAGTACTTC.

This clone was seen a single time. The V gene is TRBV18, the J gene TRBJ1-4, with D possibly TRBD1 on 5 matching bases. Trimming cost V 3 bases and J 2 bases, with 13 bases left between them. CDR3 length: 16 amino acids. Germline CDR1 reads KGHSH; CDR2 reads LQKENI. The CDR3 DNA reads TGTGCCAGCTCACCTGAAGAGGGGAAGACTAATGAAAAACTGTTTTTT. Translated, it gives CASSPEEGKTNEKLFF. Full variable domain (missing parts from reference TRBV18 and TRBJ1-4): NAGVMQNPRHLVRRRGQEARLRCSPMKGHSHVYWYRQLPEEGLKFMVYLQKENIIDESGMPKERFSAEFPKEGPSILRIQQVVRGDSAAYFCASSPEEGKTNEKLFFGSGTQLSVL.

The gene calls are TRBV18 and TRBJ2-7, with unresolved D. This CDR3 region has 13 residues. The ends were cut back, 3 bases at V and 6 bases at J, with 12 bases in the middle. Germline V gives CDR1 KGHSH, CDR2 LQKENI. CDR3 nucleotide sequence: TGTGCCAGCTCACCCGGTACACGAGGCGAGCAGTACTTC. Residues: CASSPGTRGEQYF.

This clone was counted once. The chain employs TRBV7-6 and TRBJ2-3; D might be TRBD1 (6 bases). The germline CDR1 and CDR2 sequences are SGHVS and FNYEAQ. V lost 3 bases and J lost 4, with 14 bases in between. This CDR3 spans 15 amino acids. The CDR3 reads CASSLGHIGPDTQYF. CDR3 nucleotides: TGTGCCAGCAGCTTGGGACACATCGGCCCAGATACGCAGTATTTT.

The J gene is TRBJ1-3, the V gene TRBV6-5; D not certain. V lost 3 bases and J lost 1, with 13 bases in between. Per the germline V gene, CDR1 is MNHEY and CDR2 is SVGAGI. This CDR3 is 16 amino acids long. CDR3 DNA sequence: TGTGCCAGCAGTTATTCACGATGGGTTTCTGGAAACACCATATATTTT. Residues: CASSYSRWVSGNTIYF.

The genes are TRBV15 and TRBJ1-6; TRBD1 matches 7 bases. CDR3 size: 15 residues. Germline V lookup: CDR1 LNHNV, CDR2 YYDKDF (reference sequence). With V trimmed by 1 base and J by 9 bases, 6 bases remained unmatched. The CDR3 DNA is TGTGCCACCAGCAGAGGGGACAGCGCCATTTCACCCCTCCACTTT. Translated, it gives CATSRGDSAISPLHF.

V gene TRBV30 combines with J gene TRBJ2-7; TRBD2 aligns across 13 bases. In germline, CDR1 is GTSNPN, CDR2 SVGIG (reference sequence). V was clipped by 3 bases and J by 10 bases; unmatched bases: 6. The CDR3 is made up of 13 amino acids. CDR3 loop: CAWRALAGGPQYF. The CDR3 DNA reads as TGTGCCTGGAGGGCACTAGCGGGGGGGCCTCAGTACTTC.

This clone has only a few counts. The J gene is TRBJ2-5, the V gene TRBV13; possible D gene TRBD2, 6 bases. Germline loops: CDR1 PRHDT, CDR2 FYEKMQ (reference sequence). V was trimmed by 4 bases and J by 5 bases, leaving 11 bases between them. This CDR3 comprises 13 residues. The CDR3 nucleotides are TGTGCCAGCAGCTCGTGGGAGGAGGAGACCCAGTACTTC. Its protein product is CASSSWEEETQYF.

The rearrangement uses TRBV5-1 and TRBJ1-2; weak D call: TRBD1 (5 bases). Per germline, CDR1 SGHRS and CDR2 YFSETQ. This CDR3 is built from 14 residues. V gave up 3 bases and J gave up 3 bases, with 12 bases separating them. The CDR3 sequence is CASSWEQVHYGYTF. The DNA of the CDR3 is TGCGCCAGCAGCTGGGAACAGGTTCACTATGGCTACACCTTC.

The count of this clone is one. The rearrangement joins TRBV15 to TRBJ1-2, with D unclear. Germline CDR1 is LNHNV and CDR2 is YYDKDF (reference sequence). The CDR3 contains 15 residues. Trimming took off 0 bases at V and 8 bases at J, with 16 bases between the two ends. The CDR3 DNA is TGTGCCACCAGCAGAGAATTCGTCGGCTTCTCGGGCTACACCTTC. Amino acid sequence: CATSREFVGFSGYTF.

The CDR3: CASSRQEMTEAFF. CDR3 DNA: TGTGCCAGCAGTCGACAGGAAATGACTGAAGCTTTCTTT. The chain links TRBV6-1 to TRBJ1-1; TRBD1 is a possible D gene (6 bases). The CDR3 has 13 amino acids. V lost 5 bases and J 5 bases, leaving 12 bases between the germline ends. CDR1 is MNHNS, CDR2 SASEGT, per germline.

The CDR3 reads CASSQDWGQSSYEQYF. The DNA for the CDR3 is TGCGCCAGCAGCCAAGACTGGGGGCAGAGCTCCTACGAGCAGTACTTC. The V gene is TRBV4-3, the J gene TRBJ2-7; D is perhaps TRBD1 (6 bases). The V gene's germline CDR1 is LGHNA and CDR2 YSLEER. This CDR3 spans 16 amino acids. V was clipped by 0 bases and J by 0 bases, with 12 bases between them.

This clone was seen more than once but under ten times. V is TRBV19 and J is TRBJ2-5; 8 bases align to TRBD1. This CDR3 contains 15 residues. Germline V gene sequence: CDR1 LNHDA, CDR2 SQIVND (reference sequence). V shed 5 bases and J 1 base; nucleotides not matched to a gene: 6. CDR3 DNA sequence: TGTGCCAGTAGTGGACAGGGCAGTTCCCAAGAGACCCAGTACTTC. This sequence encodes CASSGQGSSQETQYF.

The V gene is TRBV7-9, the J gene TRBJ2-3; D is perhaps TRBD2 (7 bases). Trimming removed 5 bases from V and 6 bases from J, with 30 bases in between. Germline CDR1 is SEHNR and CDR2 is FQNEAQ (reference sequence). The CDR3 runs 19 residues. The CDR3 is CASSPSPGRGSGPKDTQYF. For the CDR3, the DNA is TGTGCCAGCAGCCCCAGTCCTGGCAGGGGTAGCGGGCCCAAGGATACGCAGTATTTT.